Listed below are T cell receptor beta chains from one sample, sequenced in a study of control samples from healthy donors and cancer patients. Assay: immunoSEQ multiplex PCR; the TCRdb copy retains only in-frame clones and omits some. The table includes tens of thousands of clones, 75% to 95% detected once. Sequencing was performed on blood. Receptors were obtained from a man aged 50-60 years in good health. Each CDR3 is given with its conserved first and last residue. A D gene is named only where the DNA matches it firmly. Size is omitted from some rows. Given values are once, few, many or a class for expanded clones.

clone_size,v_call,d_call,j_call,cdr3_nt,cdr3_aa
NA,TRBV27,NA,TRBJ1-1,TGTGCCAGCAGTCTACGGGGAGATGCTGAAGCTTTCTTT,CASSLRGDAEAFF
NA,TRBV19,TRBD1,TRBJ2-3,TGTGCCAGTAGTACCCTGGACAGGGTGTCAGATACGCAGTATTTT,CASSTLDRVSDTQYF
once,TRBV2,NA,TRBJ1-2,TGTGCCAGCAAAAAGAGAGGCTATGGCTACACCTTC,CASKKRGYGYTF
NA,TRBV7-8,NA,TRBJ2-1,TGTGCCAGCAGCTTAGATCGGGGCGATGAGCAGTTCTTC,CASSLDRGDEQFF
NA,TRBV5-1,NA,TRBJ2-7,TGCGCCAGCAGCCCCAGTGATCCGACCTACGAGCAGTACTTC,CASSPSDPTYEQYF
NA,TRBV7-2,NA,TRBJ1-4,TGTGCCAGCAGCCCCAGTGGGTGGCAACTGTTTTTT,CASSPSGWQLFF
NA,TRBV10-3,NA,TRBJ1-5,TGTGCCATCAGTTCCAGGGGCATAGTTTTATATCAGCCCCAGCATTTT,CAISSRGIVLYQPQHF
NA,TRBV7-8,NA,TRBJ1-1,TGTGCCAGCAGCTCAAGATTAGAAATGGTGACTGAAGCTTTCTTT,CASSSRLEMVTEAFF
NA,TRBV10-2,NA,TRBJ2-2,TGCGCCAGCAGTCTGGACTTCACCGGGGAGCTGTTTTTT,CASSLDFTGELFF
NA,TRBV7-9,NA,TRBJ1-4,TGTGCCAGCAGCTTTATGGGGGAAAAACTGTTTTTT,CASSFMGEKLFF
NA,TRBV19,NA,TRBJ2-2,TGTGCCAGTCGGGCTCAGAACACCGGGGAGCTGTTTTTT,CASRAQNTGELFF
NA,TRBV7-9,NA,TRBJ1-1,TGTGCCAGCACAACCCCGAACACTGAAGCTTTCTTT,CASTTPNTEAFF
NA,TRBV18,NA,TRBJ2-3,TGTGCCAGCTCACCACATCCGGATACGCAGTATTTT,CASSPHPDTQYF
NA,TRBV5-4,NA,TRBJ1-1,TGTGCCAGCAGCTTGGCCGGGGGAGGGAACACTGAAGCTTTCTTT,CASSLAGGGNTEAFF
NA,TRBV2,NA,TRBJ2-3,TGTGCCAGCAGCTGGGGGCCGGGCACAGATACGCAGTATTTT,CASSWGPGTDTQYF
NA,TRBV4-1,NA,TRBJ1-6,TGCGCCAGCAGCCAAGATTTTAGTAGATCACCCCTCCACTTT,CASSQDFSRSPLHF
NA,TRBV6-5,NA,TRBJ1-2,TGTGCCAGCAGTTACAGGGAGGGGAGCTATGGCTACACCTTC,CASSYREGSYGYTF
NA,TRBV5-4,NA,TRBJ2-2,TGTGCCGATATGGCGAGTATCGGCGGGGAGCTGTTTTTT,CADMASIGGELFF
NA,TRBV6-5,TRBD1,TRBJ1-5,TGTGCCAGCAGTCCCGGGACAGGGATCAATCAGCCCCAGCATTTT,CASSPGTGINQPQHF
NA,TRBV12-3/TRBV12-4,NA,TRBJ2-7,TGTGCCAGCAGTTACGACCCGGACAGAGGGCAGTACTTC,CASSYDPDRGQYF
NA,TRBV7-9,NA,TRBJ1-6,TGTGCCAGCAGCTTAGAGGACAGCTATTCACCCCTCCACTTT,CASSLEDSYSPLHF
once,TRBV2,TRBD1,TRBJ2-7,TGTGCCAGCGGAACTGACAGGGCCAACGAGCAGTACTTC,CASGTDRANEQYF